This T cell receptor beta chain came from a study of T-cell memory formation after mild COVID-19. Across the study: Among the donors, TCR clusters were largely specific to each donor.

The sample holds a few counts of this clonotype. Its antigen remains unidentified. The study's findings and limits: Whereas later expanders leaned CD4+, clones contracting day 15 to 85 showed a balanced CD4/CD8 makeup. Second-wave clones reaching peak frequency on day 37 lacked confirmed SARS-CoV-2 specificity.

The germline CDR1 and CDR2 sequences are SGHNT and YENEEA. The CDR3 has 14 amino acids. After removal of 4 bases from V and 9 bases from J, the junction contained 8 bases not matched to a gene. Libraries for TCRalpha and TCRbeta carried sample barcodes and unique molecular identifiers via 5'RACE. MiXCR was run by TCRdb on the 5' RACE reads, yielding one entry per CDR3 protein. Here the sample spans 300,000 to 400,000 distinct CDR3 sequences, approximately 27% being singletons. The TCR sequence derives from an adult woman who had mild COVID-19 (a few samples of this study predate the infection). Cell type and time point are not known. Sequenced input: PBMCs or a T cell subset sorted from them (not recorded which). The chain carries TRBV11-3 and TRBJ2-1, with 8 bases that match TRBD2. The CDR3 bases are TGTGCCAGCAGCTCTAGCGGGCCCGCAAGTGAGCAGTTCTTC. Its translation is CASSSSGPASEQFF.